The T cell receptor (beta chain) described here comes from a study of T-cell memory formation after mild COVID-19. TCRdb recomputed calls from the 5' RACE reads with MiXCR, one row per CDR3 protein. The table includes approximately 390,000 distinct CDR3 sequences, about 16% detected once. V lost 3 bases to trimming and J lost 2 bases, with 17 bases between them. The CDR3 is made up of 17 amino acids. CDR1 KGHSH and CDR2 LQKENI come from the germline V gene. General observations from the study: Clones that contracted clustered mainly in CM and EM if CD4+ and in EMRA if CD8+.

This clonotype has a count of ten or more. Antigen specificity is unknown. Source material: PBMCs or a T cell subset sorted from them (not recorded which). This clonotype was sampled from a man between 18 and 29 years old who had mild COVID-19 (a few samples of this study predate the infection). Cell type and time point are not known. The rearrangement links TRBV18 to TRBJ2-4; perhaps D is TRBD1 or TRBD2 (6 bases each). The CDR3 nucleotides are TGTGCCAGCTCACCCCTGGGGGGCGGCGTCTCCAAAAACATTCAGTACTTC. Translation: CASSPLGGGVSKNIQYF. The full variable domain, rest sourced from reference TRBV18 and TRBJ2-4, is NAGVMQNPRHLVRRRGQEARLRCSPMKGHSHVYWYRQLPEEGLKFMVYLQKENIIDESGMPKERFSAEFPKEGPSILRIQQVVRGDSAAYFCASSPLGGGVSKNIQYFGAGTRLSVL.